Each of the 17 T cell receptor beta chains below was sequenced from the same sample in a study of shared clonotypes between healthy human individuals. Sequenced by immunoSEQ multiplex PCR; TCRdb stores in-frame clones only, minus some. The sample has a few million clones, 92% seen once. The sequencing sample was made of naive CD4+ T cells from PBMCs. Noted subset: CD45RA+ positively selected. The receptors derive from a man aged 18 to 29 in good health. Some clones in this sample may be carry-over from other donors' samples.

The gene calls are TRBV7-2 and TRBJ1-2, with 8 bases that match TRBD1. The germline V gene has CDR1 SGHTA and CDR2 FQGNSA. V shed 0 bases, J shed 8 bases, and the junction held 14 bases outside the gene matches. The CDR3 totals 17 residues. The DNA for the CDR3 is TGTGCCAGCAGCTTAGCGCTTAGAGGCAGGGGGCGGGGAGGCTACACCTTC. It encodes CASSLALRGRGRGGYTF.

The chain carries TRBV7-9 and TRBJ2-1; TRBD1 agrees at 10 bases. The CDR3 has 16 residues. J lost 6 bases, V lost 5 bases, and 10 bases had no gene match. Germline V gene data show CDR1 as SEHNR and CDR2 as FQNEAQ (reference sequence). CDR3 in DNA: TGTGCCAGCAGCCAACCTTTGGGACAGGGGTCCAATGAGCAGTTCTTC. Translated: CASSQPLGQGSNEQFF.

The chain is built from TRBV6-5 and TRBJ1-5, with a weak D call TRBD1 (5 bases). Trimming removed 8 bases at V and 2 bases at J, with 10 bases between. There are 13 residues in the CDR3. Germline loops: CDR1 MNHEY, CDR2 SVGAGI. The CDR3 region is CASGLRGNQPQHF. The CDR3, as DNA: TGTGCCAGCGGTCTCAGGGGCAATCAGCCCCAGCATTTT.

The V call is TRBV7-8, the J call TRBJ2-5, with 9 bases aligning to TRBD1. Germline values: CDR1 SGHVS, CDR2 FQNEAQ. Trimming at V came to 2 bases and at J to 5 bases, leaving 6 bases not matched to a gene. CDR3 length: 15 residues. The CDR3 sequence: CASSLTPGQGETQYF. Here the CDR3 DNA reads TGTGCCAGCAGCTTAACCCCTGGACAGGGGGAGACCCAGTACTTC.

The V and J genes are TRBV30 and TRBJ1-5; maybe TRBD1 (5 bases). V lost 5 bases and J 0 bases, leaving 11 bases between the germline ends. Germline CDR1 and CDR2: GTSNPN and SVGIG (reference sequence). There are 14 residues in the CDR3. The CDR3 bases are TGTGCCTGGCAAAGGGGAAATAGCAATCAGCCCCAGCATTTT. Translation: CAWQRGNSNQPQHF.

The chain employs TRBV5-1 and TRBJ2-3, with D hard to call. CDR3 length: 16 amino acids. Germline V gives CDR1 SGHRS, CDR2 YFSETQ. V was shortened by 0 bases and J by 1 base, with 12 bases between the two germline ends. CDR3 DNA: TGCGCCAGCAGCTTGGGTCTGGCACAAGGCACAGATACGCAGTATTTT. It is translated as CASSLGLAQGTDTQYF.

This CDR3 reads CASSNRLSYEQYF. As DNA, the CDR3 is TGTGCCAGCAGTAACAGACTCTCCTACGAGCAGTACTTC. The chain recombines TRBV28 with TRBJ2-7; D ambiguous. The V and J ends lost 5 bases and 0 bases respectively, with 8 bases between them. The CDR3 is 13 residues long. CDR1 and CDR2 from the germline V gene are MDHEN and SYDVKM.

This chain links TRBV28 with TRBJ2-2; 11 bases agree with TRBD2. The CDR3 spans 16 residues. The germline CDR1 and CDR2 sequences are MDHEN and SYDVKM. Losses at the gene ends were 1 base for V and 7 bases for J; bases not matched to a gene: 5. The CDR3 sequence: CASSLFSGRVNGELFF. CDR3 DNA: TGTGCCAGCAGTTTATTTAGCGGGAGGGTAAACGGGGAGCTGTTTTTT.

This chain connects TRBV5-1 to TRBJ1-2; D remains unclear. The CDR3 spans 15 residues. CDR1 is SGHRS and CDR2 is YFSETQ in the germline V gene. V was clipped by 1 base and J by 2 bases, with 12 bases between them. DNA of the CDR3: TGCGCCAGCAGCTTGCGATCCGCAGAGAACTATGGCTACACCTTC. Encoded protein: CASSLRSAENYGYTF.

The chain uses TRBV11-2 and TRBJ2-7, with D perhaps assigned TRBD1 or TRBD2 (6 bases each). The CDR3 is made up of 18 amino acids. Trimming took 5 bases from V and 6 from J, leaving 29 bases between them. In germline, CDR1 is SGHAT, CDR2 FQNNGV. This CDR3 reads CASSTKGVQGTFGAEQYF. Here the CDR3 DNA reads TGTGCCAGCAGCACCAAGGGGGTGCAGGGGACTTTTGGGGCCGAGCAGTACTTC.

The chain carries TRBV5-1 and TRBJ2-7; D possibly corresponds to TRBD2 (6 bases). This CDR3 is 14 amino acids long. Germline V lookup: CDR1 SGHRS, CDR2 YFSETQ. V was cut by 4 bases and J by 0 bases, with 11 bases left in between. CDR3: CASSGQGLSYEQYF. The CDR3 coding sequence is TGCGCCAGCAGCGGCCAGGGACTCTCCTACGAGCAGTACTTC.

Details on this clone: This same CDR3 is encoded by further DNA sequences in the sample. The V and J genes are TRBV7-6 and TRBJ2-1, with 11 bases that match TRBD2. Germline V gene data show CDR1 as SGHVS and CDR2 as FNYEAQ. This CDR3 contains 15 residues. Germline trimming cut 2 bases from V and 6 bases from J; bases unmatched to any gene: 3. CDR3 residues: CASSLLAGGLNEQFF. The CDR3 region has the DNA TGTGCCAGCAGCTTACTAGCGGGAGGACTCAATGAGCAGTTCTTC.

This chain uses TRBV21-1 with TRBJ2-3; the D call of TRBD2 is as the table states it, not checked on the DNA. TRBV21-1 is shown as a pseudogene. The CDR3 is 15 residues long. DNA for the CDR3: TGTGCCAACGGACTAGCGGGATATCCCACAGATACGCAGTATTTT. Amino acids: CANGLAGYPTDTQYF.

The chain carries TRBV9 and TRBJ2-2, with D perhaps matching TRBD1 (5 bases). This CDR3 contains 17 residues. The V and J ends lost 4 bases and 3 bases respectively, with 19 bases between them. Germline V gives CDR1 SGDLS, CDR2 YYNGEE. CDR3 protein: CASSPHPGRLDTGELFF. The CDR3, as DNA: TGTGCCAGCAGCCCCCATCCAGGGCGACTCGACACCGGGGAGCTGTTTTTT.

V gene TRBV19 combines with J gene TRBJ2-7; 9 bases are a match to TRBD1. V dropped 3 bases and J dropped 5; count of bases not matched to a gene: 5. CDR1 is LNHDA and CDR2 is SQIVND in the germline V gene (reference sequence). The CDR3 extends over 14 amino acids. The CDR3 DNA reads as TGTGCCAGTAGTATTATAGGGACAGGGCACGAGCAGTACTTC. The encoded protein is CASSIIGTGHEQYF.

The chain joins TRBV6-5 to TRBJ1-1; D is undetermined. The V end was cut by 5 bases, the J end by 5 bases, with 18 bases between. The length of the CDR3 is 15 residues. Germline V gives CDR1 MNHEY, CDR2 SVGAGI. CDR3 nucleotides: TGTGCCAGCAGTGGGCACGGTGCTCTGGGAACTGAAGCTTTCTTT. It specifies CASSGHGALGTEAFF.

The rearrangement joins TRBV30 to TRBJ1-5, with D perhaps matching TRBD1 (5 bases). The CDR3 consists of 14 residues. Germline assignment: CDR1 GTSNPN and CDR2 SVGIG (reference sequence). Trimming removed 4 bases from V and 6 bases from J, with 16 bases in between. CDR3 loop: CAWTRGGGGQPQHF. CDR3 DNA sequence: TGTGCCTGGACTAGAGGCGGGGGGGGTCAGCCCCAGCATTTT.